These T cell receptor beta chains were read from a single sample in a study of T cell changes during pregnancy in multiple sclerosis. Here immunoSEQ multiplex PCR was the method, and the copy in TCRdb shows in-frame clones only, minus some. The table records 40,000 to 60,000 clones, approximately 92% of them present only once. The sample was CD4+ T cells from peripheral blood mononuclear cells, taken before pregnancy. The receptors were sampled from a female donor with multiple sclerosis, enrolled in a pregnancy study. Each CDR3 is given with its conserved first and last residue. The D gene is left open where the match is weak. Rows may omit the clone size; those that give it use once, few, many or a size class.

V	D	size	J	DNA	CDR3
TRBV4-3	TRBD1	NA	TRBJ2-7	TGCGCCAGCAGCCAGGGCAGACAGGGGGCAAGCTACGAGCAGTACTTC	CASSQGRQGASYEQYF
TRBV19	TRBD2	NA	TRBJ2-1	TGTGCCAGTAGTAGGGCGACTAGCGGGATATACAATGAGCAGTTCTTC	CASSRATSGIYNEQFF
TRBV9	TRBD1	NA	TRBJ2-3	TGTGCCAGCAGCGTAGGTGGGGGACAGACAACAGATACGCAGTATTTT	CASSVGGGQTTDTQYF
TRBV30	NA	NA	TRBJ1-1	TGTGCCTGGAGTCGGACACCTCCGGGAGCTTTCTTT	CAWSRTPPGAFF
TRBV6-1	TRBD1	NA	TRBJ1-2	TGTGCCAGCAGTCAGACAGGGATCGCTAGTGGCTACACCTTC	CASSQTGIASGYTF
TRBV19	NA	few	TRBJ1-5	TGTGCCAGTAGACGGGGGAGAAATCAGCCCCAGCATTTT	CASRRGRNQPQHF
TRBV30	NA	NA	TRBJ2-2	TGTGCCTGGAGCAAACGGGCAGGGCGTAACACCGGGGAGCTGTTTTTT	CAWSKRAGRNTGELFF
TRBV2	NA	NA	TRBJ1-5	TGTGCCAGCAGTGCGCGGGGGGGAAGCAATCAGCCCCAGCATTTT	CASSARGGSNQPQHF
TRBV18	TRBD2	NA	TRBJ2-1	TGTGCCAGCTCACCCGGGACTAGCGGGACAAATGAGCAGTTCTTC	CASSPGTSGTNEQFF
TRBV30	NA	NA	TRBJ1-3	TGTGCCGGCATGAATGGCCGTTTTGGAAACACCATATATTTT	CAGMNGRFGNTIYF
TRBV5-6	NA	NA	TRBJ2-7	TGTGCCAGCAGCTTTGGTCGACAGTACGAGCAGTACTTC	CASSFGRQYEQYF
TRBV15	TRBD1	NA	TRBJ1-4	TGTGCCACCAGCAGAGACCGAGGGGGCGCGAATGAAAAACTGTTTTTT	CATSRDRGGANEKLFF
TRBV2	TRBD2	NA	TRBJ2-7	TGTGCCAGCAGTGCCCTCCCCGGGGGGGATTACGAGCAGTACTTC	CASSALPGGDYEQYF
TRBV30	TRBD2	NA	TRBJ2-3	TGTGCCTGGAGCTCCAGCAATTTCCGCGGGAGCGGGACAGATACGCAGTATTTT	CAWSSSNFRGSGTDTQYF
TRBV6-1	TRBD1	NA	TRBJ1-2	TGTGCCAGCAGTGAACTACAGGGGCTGTCCTATGGCTACACCTTC	CASSELQGLSYGYTF
TRBV5-6	TRBD1	NA	TRBJ1-1	TGTGCCAGCAGCTTGGGGCAGGGGGTAATGAACACTGAAGCTTTCTTT	CASSLGQGVMNTEAFF
TRBV7-6	TRBD2	NA	TRBJ2-5	TGTGCCAGCAGCGTAGCGGGAGGGCCGGAGACCCAGTACTTC	CASSVAGGPETQYF
TRBV18	NA	NA	TRBJ2-7	TGTGCCAGCTCGCAGGGACAAGGGGGCGAGCAGTACTTC	CASSQGQGGEQYF
TRBV19	NA	NA	TRBJ1-2	TGTGCCAGTAGTATAGATCGGCGCGGGGCGAATGGCTACACCTTC	CASSIDRRGANGYTF
TRBV7-2	NA	NA	TRBJ1-4	TGTGCCAGCAGCTTAGTTCGGGGGGAAAAACTGTTTTTT	CASSLVRGEKLFF
TRBV6-1	NA	once	TRBJ2-1	TGTGCCAGCAGTGCACGAGAAGCGAGATACAATGAGCAGTTCTTC	CASSAREARYNEQFF
TRBV30	NA	once	TRBJ1-1	TGTGCCTGGAGCCGTGGGCTGGGGGCCACTGAAGCTTTCTTT	CAWSRGLGATEAFF
TRBV27	NA	NA	TRBJ1-1	TGTGCCAGCAGTCCCGCCGGTAGGGGGACTGAAGCTTTCTTT	CASSPAGRGTEAFF
TRBV10-2	NA	NA	TRBJ1-5	TGCGCCAGCAGTGAGTGGGGCACTCAGCCCCAGCATTTT	CASSEWGTQPQHF
TRBV6-6	TRBD1	NA	TRBJ1-2	TGTGCCAGCAGTACAGGGACAGGGAATGGCTACACCTTC	CASSTGTGNGYTF
TRBV5-1	NA	NA	TRBJ1-2	TGCGCCAGCAGCTTAGCGGATTTGAACTATGGCTACACCTTC	CASSLADLNYGYTF
TRBV25-1	TRBD2	NA	TRBJ2-1	TGTGCCAGCAGTGGCTTAGCGGGGAAATCCTACAATGAGCAGTTCTTC	CASSGLAGKSYNEQFF
TRBV27	NA	NA	TRBJ2-7	TGTGCCAGCAGCCCTAGGACAGCGAATGACTACGAGCAGTACTTC	CASSPRTANDYEQYF
TRBV28	NA	NA	TRBJ2-2	TGTGCCAGCAGTCCCCCGGGAAAGACAGGATCTGTCGGGGAGCTGTTTTTT	CASSPPGKTGSVGELFF
TRBV18	NA	NA	TRBJ2-5	TGTGCCAGCTCACCACAGGGGTTTTTGGAGACCCAGTACTTC	CASSPQGFLETQYF
TRBV6-5	TRBD1	NA	TRBJ1-1	TGTGCCAGCAGTGGACAGGGAGGCGACACTGAAGCTTTCTTT	CASSGQGGDTEAFF
TRBV29-1	TRBD1	once	TRBJ2-5	TGCAGCGTTGGGTACAGGGGGGAGACCCAGTACTTC	CSVGYRGETQYF
TRBV30	TRBD1	NA	TRBJ2-7	TGTGCCTGGCAGGACAGGGGTGTCGACGAGCAGTACTTC	CAWQDRGVDEQYF
TRBV5-4	NA	NA	TRBJ1-2	TGTGCCAGCAGCTTGGACAGCCTCTATGGCTACACCTTC	CASSLDSLYGYTF
TRBV30	TRBD2	NA	TRBJ2-1	TGTGCCTGGAGGACCAGACTAGCGGGAGCACGGGAGCAGTTCTTC	CAWRTRLAGAREQFF
TRBV11-1	NA	NA	TRBJ2-5	TGTGCCAGCAGGAGTACTCACCTCCCCCAAGAGACCCAGTACTTC	CASRSTHLPQETQYF
TRBV7-6	TRBD2	NA	TRBJ2-7	TGTGCCAGCAGCTTAGCGCAAGTCGGACTAGCCCCAAGACCCAACGAGCAGTACTTC	CASSLAQVGLAPRPNEQYF
TRBV5-4	NA	NA	TRBJ1-2	TGTGCCAGCAGTCATGTGGGGGGAGTCGGCTACACCTTC	CASSHVGGVGYTF
TRBV7-6	NA	NA	TRBJ2-2	TGTGCCAGCAGCTTGAATCGAGCGGGGAACACCGGGGAGCTGTTTTTT	CASSLNRAGNTGELFF
TRBV7-2	NA	few	TRBJ2-1	TGTGCCAGCAGCTTACCAAATGAGCAGTTCTTC	CASSLPNEQFF
TRBV7-8	NA	NA	TRBJ1-1	TGTGCCAGCAGTCGCGCAGGGAATCCTGAAGCTTTCTTT	CASSRAGNPEAFF
TRBV5-4	TRBD2	NA	TRBJ2-7	TGTGCCAGCAGCCTTAGCGGGAGAGAGCCCCGTCGAGAGCAGTACTTC	CASSLSGREPRREQYF
TRBV5-1	TRBD1	NA	TRBJ2-1	TGCGCCAGCAGCGCCGGTCCCGGGACAGGTTGGAATGAGCAGTTCTTC	CASSAGPGTGWNEQFF
TRBV6-1	TRBD1	NA	TRBJ1-1	TGTGCCAGCAGCCGGGACAGAACTTACACTGAAGCTTTCTTT	CASSRDRTYTEAFF
TRBV30	TRBD2	NA	TRBJ2-7	TGTGCCTGGAGTGCGGCTAGCGGGAGGGCCCTGTGGGAGCAGTACTTC	CAWSAASGRALWEQYF
TRBV27	NA	NA	TRBJ1-2	TGTGCCAGCAGTTCCCGGGGACTGACACCTCAAGGAAATAACTATGGCTACACCTTC	CASSSRGLTPQGNNYGYTF
TRBV7-6	NA	once	TRBJ2-5	TGTGCCAGCAGCTTACTCCAGGCAGATCTACATCGAGAGACCCAGTACTTC	CASSLLQADLHRETQYF
TRBV6-5	NA	NA	TRBJ2-1	TGTGCCAGCAGTTACTCAGCGACCGGAAATGAGCAGTTCTTC	CASSYSATGNEQFF
TRBV2	NA	NA	TRBJ1-2	TGTGCCAGCAGTGTCCCCCCACGGGGAAACTATGGCTACACCTTC	CASSVPPRGNYGYTF
TRBV18	TRBD1	once	TRBJ2-7	TGTGCCAGTTCGGGACAGGGGAATGACGAGCAGTACTTC	CASSGQGNDEQYF
TRBV5-1	NA	NA	TRBJ1-4	TGCGCCAGCAGCTTGATACCCGGGGGGAATGAAAAACTGTTTTTT	CASSLIPGGNEKLFF
TRBV6-1	NA	NA	TRBJ2-1	TGTGCCAGCAGTGACGTAGCGGACGTCTACAATGAGCAGTTCTTC	CASSDVADVYNEQFF
TRBV4-1	NA	NA	TRBJ2-1	TGCGCCAGCAGCCAAGCGTGGCGGGGGCGCACGGAGCAGTTCTTC	CASSQAWRGRTEQFF
TRBV5-6	NA	NA	TRBJ1-4	TGTGCCAGCAGCTTCCGGGTCCCAAATGAAAAACTGTTTTTT	CASSFRVPNEKLFF
TRBV2	NA	NA	TRBJ1-1	TGTGCCAGCAGTGAATCGTCTGGGGCAGTAAACACTGAAGCTTTCTTT	CASSESSGAVNTEAFF
TRBV7-9	NA	few	TRBJ1-5	TGTGCCAGCAGCTTAGTTGCGCGACAGCCCGGGCAGCCCCAGCATTTT	CASSLVARQPGQPQHF
TRBV2	TRBD1	NA	TRBJ1-1	TGTGCCAGCAGTGGGTGGACAGGGCGGCCCACTGAAGCTTTCTTT	CASSGWTGRPTEAFF
TRBV6-5	NA	NA	TRBJ1-3	TGTGCCAGCACCAGGGCCGGTGGAAACACCATATATTTT	CASTRAGGNTIYF